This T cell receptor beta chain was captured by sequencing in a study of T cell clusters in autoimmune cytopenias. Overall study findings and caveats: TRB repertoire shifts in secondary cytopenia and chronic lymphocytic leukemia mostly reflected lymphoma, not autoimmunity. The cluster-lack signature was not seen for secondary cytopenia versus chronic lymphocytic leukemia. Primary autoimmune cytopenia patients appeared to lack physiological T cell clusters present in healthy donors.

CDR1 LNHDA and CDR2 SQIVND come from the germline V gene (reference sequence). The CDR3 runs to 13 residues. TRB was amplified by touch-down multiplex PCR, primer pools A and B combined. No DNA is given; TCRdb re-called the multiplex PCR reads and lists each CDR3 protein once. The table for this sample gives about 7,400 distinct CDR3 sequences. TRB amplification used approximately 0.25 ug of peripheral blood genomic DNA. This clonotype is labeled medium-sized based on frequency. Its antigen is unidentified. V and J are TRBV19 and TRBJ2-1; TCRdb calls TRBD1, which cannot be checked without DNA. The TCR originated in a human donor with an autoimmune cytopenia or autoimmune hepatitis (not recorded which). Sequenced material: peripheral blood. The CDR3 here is CASSITGINEQFF. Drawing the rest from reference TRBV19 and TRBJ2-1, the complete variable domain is DGGITQSPKYLFRKEGQNVTLSCEQNLNHDAMYWYRQDPGQGLRLIYYSQIVNDFQKGDIAEGYSVSREKKESFPLTVTSAQKNPTAFYLCASSITGINEQFFGPGTRLTVL.